This T cell receptor beta chain was recovered during a study of shared clonotypes between healthy human individuals. In the case of this clone: What it recognizes is unknown.

Study conclusions and caveats: Estimated richness was generally greater in naive than memory subsets.

Germline CDR1 and CDR2: SGDLS and YYNGEE. V was cut by 1 base and J by 5 bases, with 15 bases left in between. The CDR3 loop spans 16 amino acids. Assay: immunoSEQ multiplex PCR; the TCRdb copy retains only in-frame clones and omits some. The table lists about 2.3 million clones, approximately 90% of them singletons. The sequencing input was naive CD4+ T cells from PBMCs. Specified subset: CD45RA+ positively selected. This rearrangement joins TRBV9 to TRBJ2-2; D is unresolved. The TCR comes from a man between 18 and 29 years old in good health. Some clones in this sample may be carry-over from other donors' samples. CDR3 DNA sequence: TGTGCCAGCAGCGTAACGGCGGCACTGGGGACCGGGGAGCTGTTTTTT. Its protein product is CASSVTAALGTGELFF.